A selection of T cell receptor beta chains follows, all from one sample in a study of blood T cell repertoires in COVID-19. Generated by immunoSEQ multiplex PCR, the TCRdb table keeps only in-frame clones and is missing some. The sample carries around 190,000 clones, roughly 85% recorded once. Sequenced: peripheral blood. All receptors derive from a woman aged 60-75 years with acute or convalescent COVID-19. Both conserved end residues are part of each CDR3.

v_gene	j_gene	CDR3aa
TRBV6-1	TRBJ1-2	CASSEYGGSGYTF
TRBV28	TRBJ2-4	CASSSSGSIAKNIQYF
TRBV30	TRBJ2-7	CAWSRRSGTGRVYEQYF
TRBV7-9	TRBJ1-5	CASSLGRGRGFYQPQHF
TRBV3-1/TRBV3-2	TRBJ1-6	CASSDGTANSPLHF
TRBV9	TRBJ2-2	CASSVGGETGYTGELFF
TRBV10-3	TRBJ2-1	CAISESLGLAGHNEQFF
TRBV20-1	TRBJ2-1	CSASRDRAYNEQFF
TRBV25-1	TRBJ2-5	CASSEYKGLETQYF
TRBV9	TRBJ2-1	CASSVLGTSRPNEQFF
TRBV6-5	TRBJ2-1	CASSAGTDPYNEQFF
TRBV6-4	TRBJ2-5	CASSVSSGRLIQETQYF
TRBV19	TRBJ1-2	CASSRTGGIYGYTF
TRBV6-5	TRBJ2-7	CASTSLSTEQYF
TRBV28	TRBJ1-2	CASSLEGARYGYTF
TRBV7-9	TRBJ1-1	CASSPYEGSWAFF
TRBV5-1	TRBJ1-1	CASSPRQDRGNTEAFF
TRBV28	TRBJ1-3	CASKGAGNTIYF
TRBV5-6	TRBJ2-1	CASSLGVTSGLIMGQFF
TRBV28	TRBJ1-5	CASSFPSQNQPQHF
TRBV9	TRBJ2-1	CASSAGWGLAGNEQFF
TRBV5-1	TRBJ1-1	CASSSIGGGNTEAFF
TRBV5-5	TRBJ1-1	CASTPTGGSTEAFF
TRBV19	TRBJ1-5	CASTNRNQPQHF
TRBV5-5	TRBJ2-1	CASSGGTPLFNEQFF
TRBV7-2	TRBJ2-7	CASKPRGGSYEQYF
TRBV4-2	TRBJ2-1	CASSQGTGTSGSSYNEQFF
TRBV3-1/TRBV3-2	TRBJ2-1	CASSLGAGGEQFF
TRBV28	TRBJ1-2	CASSLGREYGYTF
TRBV2	TRBJ2-7	CASSVDRGPYEQYF
TRBV7-8	TRBJ1-1	CASSARDRTLNTEAFF
TRBV28	TRBJ2-7	CASSRGRREQYF
TRBV4-1	TRBJ1-1	CASSLGQGQGNTEAFF
TRBV29-1	TRBJ2-1	CSVIGQGGYNEQFF
TRBV6-2/TRBV6-3	TRBJ2-1	CASSTEEWRNEQFF
TRBV5-6	TRBJ2-3	CASSGLAGTDTQYF
TRBV28	TRBJ1-2	CASLLTLQEGLGGYTF
TRBV7-3	TRBJ2-5	CASSRGLAAQETQYF
TRBV3-1/TRBV3-2	TRBJ2-7	CASSSFTGTGFYEQYF
TRBV9	TRBJ2-1	CASSADSPTYNEQFF
TRBV19	TRBJ2-5	CATSKGTGGGETQYF
TRBV6-1	TRBJ2-1	CASSETGGWDEQFF
TRBV5-1	TRBJ1-1	CASSSPSTEAFF
TRBV19	TRBJ1-5	CASSHRDSKIPQHF
TRBV3-1/TRBV3-2	TRBJ2-7	CASSQGFGTGVGTSYEQYF
TRBV19	TRBJ2-7	CASSIGAGGQNEQYF
TRBV7-2	TRBJ2-1	CASSSPSYEQFF
TRBV4-1	TRBJ2-1	CASSQEGAGGYEQFF
TRBV7-2	TRBJ1-2	CASSLASQGLFYGYTF
TRBV28	TRBJ2-7	CASSIGLTGLILSYEQYF
TRBV19	TRBJ1-5	CARERGGTQPQHF
TRBV30	TRBJ1-3	CAWSVQTRDTIYF
TRBV19	TRBJ2-1	CASSRASGSPHNEQFF
TRBV18	TRBJ1-2	CASSPEGASYGYTF
TRBV4-1	TRBJ2-1	CASSLVFTGYNEQFF